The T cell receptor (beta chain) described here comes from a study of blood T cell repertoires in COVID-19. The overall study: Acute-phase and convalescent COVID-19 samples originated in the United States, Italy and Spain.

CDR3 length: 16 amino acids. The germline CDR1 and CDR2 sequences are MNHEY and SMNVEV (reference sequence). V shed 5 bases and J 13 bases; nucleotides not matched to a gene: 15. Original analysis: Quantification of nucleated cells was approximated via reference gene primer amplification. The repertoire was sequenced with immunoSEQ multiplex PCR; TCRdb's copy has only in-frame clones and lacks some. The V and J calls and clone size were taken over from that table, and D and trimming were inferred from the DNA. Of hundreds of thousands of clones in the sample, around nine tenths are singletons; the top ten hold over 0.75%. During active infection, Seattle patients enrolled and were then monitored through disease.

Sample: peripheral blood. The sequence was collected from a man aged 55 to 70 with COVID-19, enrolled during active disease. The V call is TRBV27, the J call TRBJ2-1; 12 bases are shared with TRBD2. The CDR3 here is CASSTRSLAGGGGQFF. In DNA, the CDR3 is TGTGCCAGCAGTACCCGGAGCCTAGCGGGAGGGGGTGGACAGTTCTTC.